This T cell receptor beta chain was captured by sequencing in a study of Ad26.COV2.S vaccination and SARS-CoV-2 variants. Trimming removed 3 bases from V and 9 bases from J, with 19 bases in between. This CDR3 is built from 16 residues. Germline V gives CDR1 SGHDT, CDR2 YYEEEE. Sequencing was performed with immunoSEQ multiplex PCR; in TCRdb, only in-frame clones are kept and a portion is missing. The sample holds 150,000 to 200,000 clones; roughly nine tenths are singletons and the top ten take 5% to 7%. Study-wide findings and caveats: Possibly, TCR breadth and depth analyses underestimated total T cell responses. Reported post-vaccination CD8+ and CD4+ T cell responses to spike showed substantial breadth.

About this clone: Its antigen is undetermined.

The sequence came from a human donor who had recovered from COVID-19. This chain connects TRBV5-6 to TRBJ1-6; a weak D match, TRBD1 (5 bases). The source was peripheral blood, collected after recovery from COVID-19. Here the CDR3 reads CASSSPRAPRGSPLHF. In nucleotides, the CDR3 is TGTGCCAGCAGCTCGCCCAGGGCACCTCGCGGTTCACCCCTCCACTTT.